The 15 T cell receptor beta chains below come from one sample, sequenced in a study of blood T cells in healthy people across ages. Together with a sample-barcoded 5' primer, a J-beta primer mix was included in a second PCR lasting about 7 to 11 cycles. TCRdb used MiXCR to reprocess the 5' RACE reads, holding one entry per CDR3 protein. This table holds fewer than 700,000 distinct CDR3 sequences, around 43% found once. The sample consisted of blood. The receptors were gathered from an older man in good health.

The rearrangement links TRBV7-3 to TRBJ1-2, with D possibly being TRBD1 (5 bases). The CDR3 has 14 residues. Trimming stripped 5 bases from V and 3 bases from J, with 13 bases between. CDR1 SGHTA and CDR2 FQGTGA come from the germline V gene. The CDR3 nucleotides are TGTGCCAGCAGCCCCACGGGGCTATACTATGGCTACACCTTC. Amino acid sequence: CASSPTGLYYGYTF.

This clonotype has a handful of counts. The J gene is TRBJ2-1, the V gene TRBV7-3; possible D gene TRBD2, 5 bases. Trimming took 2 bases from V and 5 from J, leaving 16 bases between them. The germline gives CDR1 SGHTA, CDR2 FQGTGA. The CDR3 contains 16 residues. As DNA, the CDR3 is TGTGCCAGCAGCTTAGGGCCGGGTGTCGGGGACAATGAGCAGTTCTTC. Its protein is CASSLGPGVGDNEQFF.

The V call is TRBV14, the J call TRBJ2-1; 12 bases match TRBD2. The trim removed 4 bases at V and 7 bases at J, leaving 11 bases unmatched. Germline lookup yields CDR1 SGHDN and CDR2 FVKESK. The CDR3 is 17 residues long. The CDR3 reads CASSRALLAGGGNEQFF. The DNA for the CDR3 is TGTGCCAGCAGCCGTGCTTTACTAGCGGGGGGCGGTAATGAGCAGTTCTTC.

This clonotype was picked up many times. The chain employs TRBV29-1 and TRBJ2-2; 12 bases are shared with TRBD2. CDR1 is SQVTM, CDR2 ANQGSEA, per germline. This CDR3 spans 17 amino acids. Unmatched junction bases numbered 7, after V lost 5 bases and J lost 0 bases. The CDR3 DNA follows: TGCAGCGTTCGGACTAGCGGGATGGGGGCGAACACCGGGGAGCTGTTTTTT. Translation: CSVRTSGMGANTGELFF.

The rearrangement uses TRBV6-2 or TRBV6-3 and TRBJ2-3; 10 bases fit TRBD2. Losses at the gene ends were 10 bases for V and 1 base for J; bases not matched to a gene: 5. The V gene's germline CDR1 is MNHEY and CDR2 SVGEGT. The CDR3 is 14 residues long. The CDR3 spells CATTGTSGTDTQYF. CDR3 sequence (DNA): TGTGCCACCACCGGGACTAGCGGCACAGATACGCAGTATTTT.

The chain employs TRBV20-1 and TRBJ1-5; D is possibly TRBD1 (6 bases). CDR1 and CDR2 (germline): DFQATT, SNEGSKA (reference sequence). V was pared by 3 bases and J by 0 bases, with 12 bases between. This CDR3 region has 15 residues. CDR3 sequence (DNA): TGCAGTGCTAGCTCTCGGACAGTTAGCAATCAGCCCCAGCATTTT. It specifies CSASSRTVSNQPQHF.

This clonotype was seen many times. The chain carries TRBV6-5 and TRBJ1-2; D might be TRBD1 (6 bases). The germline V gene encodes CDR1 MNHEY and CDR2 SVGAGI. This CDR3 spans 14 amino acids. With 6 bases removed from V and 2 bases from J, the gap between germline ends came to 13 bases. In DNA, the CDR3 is TGTGCCAGCAGAAAAACCGGGACAAACTATGGCTACACCTTC. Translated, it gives CASRKTGTNYGYTF.

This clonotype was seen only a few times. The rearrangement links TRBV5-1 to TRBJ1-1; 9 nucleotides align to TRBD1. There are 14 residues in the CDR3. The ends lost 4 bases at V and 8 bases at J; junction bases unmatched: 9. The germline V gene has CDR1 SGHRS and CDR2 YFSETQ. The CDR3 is CASSGGQGLAEAFF. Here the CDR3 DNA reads TGCGCCAGCAGCGGGGGACAGGGTTTGGCAGAAGCTTTCTTT.

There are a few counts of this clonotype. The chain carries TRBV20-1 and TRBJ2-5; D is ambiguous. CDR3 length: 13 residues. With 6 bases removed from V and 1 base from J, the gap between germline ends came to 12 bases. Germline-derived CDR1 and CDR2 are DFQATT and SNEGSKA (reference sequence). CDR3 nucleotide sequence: TGCAGTGCCCCTGGGGTAGCCCAAGAGACCCAGTACTTC. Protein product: CSAPGVAQETQYF.

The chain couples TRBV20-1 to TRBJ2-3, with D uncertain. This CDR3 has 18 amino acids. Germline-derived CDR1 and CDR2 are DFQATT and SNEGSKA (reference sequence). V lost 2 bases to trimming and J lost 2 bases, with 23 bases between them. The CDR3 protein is CSARSARPSRVLTDTQYF. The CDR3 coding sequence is TGCAGTGCTAGAAGTGCTAGGCCCTCTAGGGTCCTCACAGATACGCAGTATTTT.

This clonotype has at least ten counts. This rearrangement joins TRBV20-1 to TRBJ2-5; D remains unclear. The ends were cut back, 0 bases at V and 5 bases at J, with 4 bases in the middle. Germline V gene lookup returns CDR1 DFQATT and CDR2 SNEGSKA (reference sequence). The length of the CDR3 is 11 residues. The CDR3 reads CSARDDETQYF. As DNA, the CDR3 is TGCAGTGCTAGAGACGATGAGACCCAGTACTTC.

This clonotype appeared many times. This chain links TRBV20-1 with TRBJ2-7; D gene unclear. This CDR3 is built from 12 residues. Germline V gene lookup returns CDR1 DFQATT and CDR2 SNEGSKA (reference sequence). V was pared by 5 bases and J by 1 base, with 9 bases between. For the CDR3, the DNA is TGCAGTGCTGTGAAGACTTCCTACGAGCAGTACTTC. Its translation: CSAVKTSYEQYF.

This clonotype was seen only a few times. The CDR3 spells CASSFLAGVEDTQYF. For the CDR3, the DNA is TGTGCCAGCAGTTTCCTAGCGGGAGTGGAAGATACGCAGTATTTT. The rearrangement uses TRBV6-6 and TRBJ2-3, with 10 bases aligning to TRBD2. Unmatched junction bases numbered 6, after V lost 4 bases and J lost 5 bases. The CDR3 has 15 residues. CDR1 is MNHNY, CDR2 SVGAGI, per germline (reference sequence).

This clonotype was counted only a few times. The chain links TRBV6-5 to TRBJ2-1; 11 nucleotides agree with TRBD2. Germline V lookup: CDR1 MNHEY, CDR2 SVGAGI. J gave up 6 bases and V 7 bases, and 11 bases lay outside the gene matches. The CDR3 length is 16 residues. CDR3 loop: CASTAWTSGWANEQFF. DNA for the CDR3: TGTGCCAGCACCGCCTGGACTAGCGGGTGGGCCAATGAGCAGTTCTTC.

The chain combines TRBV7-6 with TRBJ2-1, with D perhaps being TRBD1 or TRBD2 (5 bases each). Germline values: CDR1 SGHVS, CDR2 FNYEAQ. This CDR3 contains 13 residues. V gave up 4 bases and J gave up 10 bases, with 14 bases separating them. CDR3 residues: CASSSSGTSEQFF. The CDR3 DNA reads TGTGCCAGCAGCTCATCGGGGACCTCGGAGCAGTTCTTC.